This entry is about one T cell receptor beta chain. The antigen remains unidentified. V lost 7 bases, J lost 3 bases, and 7 bases lay in between. This CDR3 is built from 12 residues. Germline CDR1 is SNHLY and CDR2 is FYNNEI. The data derive from a study of cytomegalovirus exposure and HLA in healthy donors. Study-wide results and limits: Previously analyzed data showed that most TCR beta V segments were productive at a frequency of about 87% or about 30%.

With 60 Vbeta and 13 Jbeta primers, the PCR was carried out. Profiling relied on immunoSEQ multiplex PCR, and the TCRdb table lists in-frame clones only, not all of them. The sample has about 130,000 clones. The chain has TRBV2 and TRBJ1-5; D uncertain. Sequenced sample: PBMCs. The source of this sequence is a man in his forties in good health and CMV-seronegative. CDR3 loop: CASNAVNQPQHF. The CDR3 DNA follows: TGTGCCAGCAATGCGGTCAATCAGCCCCAGCATTTT.